These T cell receptor beta chains were read from a single sample in a study of shared clonotypes between healthy human individuals. The table came from immunoSEQ multiplex PCR; TCRdb's copy has only in-frame clones and leaves some out. The table lists 700,000 or so clones, about two thirds of them singletons. The source material was memory CD4+ T cells sorted from blood. The source is a woman between 25 and 40 years old in good health. CDR3s include the opening cysteine and the closing phenylalanine or tryptophan. Each record gives: clone size, J gene, V gene, D gene, CDR3 DNA, CDR3 protein. The D gene is left open where the match is weak. Size is stated for part of the rows, as once, few or many counts, or as a class when the clone is expanded.

.,TRBJ2-2,TRBV6-6,TRBD1,TGTGCCAGCAGTGAGACAGGGCTTAACACCGGGGAGCTGTTTTTT,CASSETGLNTGELFF
.,TRBJ1-1,TRBV28,.,TGTGCCAGCAGTTTAATCGACAGAATGAACACTGAAGCTTTCTTT,CASSLIDRMNTEAFF
.,TRBJ2-3,TRBV5-1,.,TGCGCCAGCAGCTTAGGGACGAGGACAGATACGCAGTATTTT,CASSLGTRTDTQYF
few,TRBJ2-7,TRBV7-2,.,TGTGCCAGCAGCTTAGTTACGGGAAGCTACGAGCAGTACTTC,CASSLVTGSYEQYF
few,TRBJ2-5,TRBV27,TRBD1,TGTGCCAGCAGTCCATGGACAGGACGGGGGACCCAGTACTTC,CASSPWTGRGTQYF
.,TRBJ2-7,TRBV7-3,.,TGTGCCAGCAGGGAACAGGGAGATCCAGCGTACGAGCAGTACTTC,CASREQGDPAYEQYF
.,TRBJ2-5,TRBV7-6,.,TGTGCCAGCAGCCGACAATCGGGAACAGGACTGGCGGAGACCCAGTACTTC,CASSRQSGTGLAETQYF
once,TRBJ2-7,TRBV7-9,TRBD1,TGTGCCAGCAGCGGGACAGGCTACGAGCAGTACTTC,CASSGTGYEQYF
.,TRBJ2-7,TRBV10-3,.,TGTGCCATCAGTACAGGGGAGGTCCCCTACGAGCAGTACTTC,CAISTGEVPYEQYF
.,TRBJ1-1,TRBV6-6,TRBD1,TGTGCCAGCAGGGGACAGGGGAAGATGAACACTGAAGCTTTCTTT,CASRGQGKMNTEAFF
.,TRBJ2-6,TRBV30,.,TGTGCCTCAGACAGCTCTGGGGCCAACGTCCTGACTTTC,CASDSSGANVLTF
few,TRBJ2-7,TRBV14,.,TGTGCCAGCAGCCAAAATAGCGGCTACGAGCAGTACTTC,CASSQNSGYEQYF
.,TRBJ1-2,TRBV4-1,.,TGCGCCAGCAGCCAAGTACCACAGGGTGATTATGGCTACACCTTC,CASSQVPQGDYGYTF
.,TRBJ2-7,TRBV6-6,TRBD2,TGTGCCAGCAGTAAAACTAGCGGGAGGACCTCCTACGAGCAGTACTTC,CASSKTSGRTSYEQYF
many,TRBJ2-2,TRBV11-2,.,TGTGCCAGCAGCTTAGGTGGTAGAGGGATCACCGGGGAGCTGTTTTTT,CASSLGGRGITGELFF
.,TRBJ1-3,TRBV2,TRBD1,TGTGCCAGCCGACAGGGCGCCTCTGGAAACACCATATATTTT,CASRQGASGNTIYF
.,TRBJ1-2,TRBV28,.,TGTGCCAGCGGAGGGGGTTTTGTATCCTATGGCTACACCTTC,CASGGGFVSYGYTF
.,TRBJ1-5,TRBV19,.,TGTGCCAGTAGTAGCCGACAGGCCCACTTGCCCCAGCATTTT,CASSSRQAHLPQHF
.,TRBJ1-1,TRBV2,TRBD1,TGTGCCAGCAGTGATCGGAGGGGGCAAGCTTTCTTT,CASSDRRGQAFF
.,TRBJ2-7,TRBV28,.,TGTGCCAGCAGGAATTGGCGGTACGAGCAGTACTTC,CASRNWRYEQYF
many,TRBJ1-2,TRBV7-6,.,TGTGCCAGCAGCTGGGCAGGGGAAGGCTACACCTTC,CASSWAGEGYTF
.,TRBJ2-3,TRBV9,TRBD2,TGTGCCAGCAGCGTAGGTGAGCGGGGAAGCACAGATACGCAGTATTTT,CASSVGERGSTDTQYF
many,TRBJ2-7,TRBV21-1,.,TGTGCCAGCAGCAAGGGTCGCTACGAGCAGTACTTC,CASSKGRYEQYF
.,TRBJ1-1,TRBV6-5,.,TGTGCCAGCAGTTATCCGAGGGGGTTGAACACTGAAGCTTTCTTT,CASSYPRGLNTEAFF
.,TRBJ1-5,TRBV19,TRBD1,TGTGCCACCAGTTGGGACAGGGAAGGCAATCAGCCCCAGCATTTT,CATSWDREGNQPQHF
.,TRBJ1-1,TRBV6-6,.,TGTGCCAGCAGTTACGCAGTAGACAGTGGAGCTTTCTTT,CASSYAVDSGAFF
.,TRBJ2-7,TRBV28,TRBD2,TGTGCCAGCAGTTTAGCAGCGGGAGGCCGCTACGAGCAGTACTTC,CASSLAAGGRYEQYF
.,TRBJ2-7,TRBV5-4,.,TGTGCCAGCAGCTTGGGAGGCAGCGATAGCGGCTACGAGCAGTACTTC,CASSLGGSDSGYEQYF
few,TRBJ2-7,TRBV30,TRBD2,TGTGCCTGGATCCCTGGGACTAGCGGGACCAACGAGCAGTACTTC,CAWIPGTSGTNEQYF